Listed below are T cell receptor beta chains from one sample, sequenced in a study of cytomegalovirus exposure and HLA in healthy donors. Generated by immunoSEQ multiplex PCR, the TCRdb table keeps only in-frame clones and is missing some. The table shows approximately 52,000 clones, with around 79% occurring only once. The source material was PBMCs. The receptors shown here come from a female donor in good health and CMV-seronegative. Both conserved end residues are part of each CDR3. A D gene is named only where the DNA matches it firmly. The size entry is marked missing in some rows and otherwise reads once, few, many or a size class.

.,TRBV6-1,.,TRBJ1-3,CASSGLVSSGNTIYF,TGTGCCAGCAGTGGTTTGGTGAGCTCTGGAAACACCATATATTTT
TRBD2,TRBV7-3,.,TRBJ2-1,CASSLTLGGAGSEQFF,TGTGCCAGCAGCTTAACCCTCGGGGGGGCCGGGAGTGAGCAGTTCTTC
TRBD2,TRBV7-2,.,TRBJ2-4,CASSLREGGTLAKNIQYF,TGTGCCAGCAGCTTACGGGAGGGGGGAACTTTAGCCAAAAACATTCAGTACTTC
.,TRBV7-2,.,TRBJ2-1,CASSTRWGPGNEQFF,TGTGCCAGCAGCACAAGGTGGGGGCCAGGGAATGAGCAGTTCTTC
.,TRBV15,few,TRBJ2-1,CATSRDPPDEQFF,TGTGCCACCAGCAGAGATCCTCCGGATGAGCAGTTCTTC
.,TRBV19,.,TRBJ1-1,CASSPRQRVDTEAFF,TGTGCCAGTAGCCCCCGACAGCGGGTCGACACTGAAGCTTTCTTT
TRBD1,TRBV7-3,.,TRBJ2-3,CASSLLGQSTDTQYF,TGTGCCAGCAGCTTACTGGGACAGTCCACAGATACGCAGTATTTT
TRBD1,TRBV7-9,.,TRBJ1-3,CATGQGSGNTIYF,TGTGCCACCGGACAGGGTTCTGGAAACACCATATATTTT
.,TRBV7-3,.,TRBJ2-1,CASSPADTYNEQFF,TGTGCCAGCAGCCCGGCCGACACGTACAATGAGCAGTTCTTC
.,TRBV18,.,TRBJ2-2,CASSGLDTGELFF,TGTGCCAGCTCAGGGCTCGACACCGGGGAGCTGTTTTTT
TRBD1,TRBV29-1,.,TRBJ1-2,CSVDGTGQGARGYTF,TGCAGCGTTGATGGAACTGGACAGGGGGCGCGGGGCTACACCTTC
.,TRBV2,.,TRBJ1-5,CASSERTAHGPQHF,TGTGCCAGCAGTGAAAGAACAGCCCACGGGCCCCAGCATTTT
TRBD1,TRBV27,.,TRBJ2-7,CASSLGTGAYEQYF,TGTGCCAGCAGTCTCGGGACAGGTGCCTACGAGCAGTACTTC
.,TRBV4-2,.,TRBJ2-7,CASSQEQGLYEQYF,TGTGCCAGCAGCCAAGAGCAGGGGCTCTACGAGCAGTACTTC
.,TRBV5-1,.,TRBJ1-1,CASSLSGELNTEAFF,TGCGCCAGCAGCTTGTCCGGGGAGTTGAACACTGAAGCTTTCTTT
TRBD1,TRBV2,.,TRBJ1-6,CASSVETGTSPLHF,TGTGCCAGCAGTGTGGAGACAGGGACTTCACCCCTCCACTTT
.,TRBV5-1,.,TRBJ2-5,CASTPRGGQETQYF,TGCGCCAGCACCCCGAGGGGGGGACAAGAGACCCAGTACTTC
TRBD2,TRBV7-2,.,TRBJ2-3,CASNRERGITDTQYF,TGTGCCAGCAACCGTGAGCGGGGGATCACAGATACGCAGTATTTT
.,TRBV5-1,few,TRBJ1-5,CASSLGQERGQPQHF,TGCGCCAGCAGCTTGGGGCAGGAACGGGGGCAGCCCCAGCATTTT
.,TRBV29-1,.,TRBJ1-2,CSTERDYGYTF,TGCAGTACGGAGAGGGACTATGGCTACACCTTC
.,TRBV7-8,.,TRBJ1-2,CASSPLGDYGYTF,TGTGCCAGCAGCCCCCTCGGGGACTATGGCTACACCTTC
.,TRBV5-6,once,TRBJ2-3,CASSSRSDTQYF,TGTGCCAGCAGTTCGCGTTCAGATACGCAGTATTTT
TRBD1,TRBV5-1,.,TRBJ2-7,CASSSQGAGDEQYF,TGCGCCAGCAGCTCTCAGGGGGCTGGGGACGAGCAGTACTTC
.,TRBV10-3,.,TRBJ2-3,CAISVVDSPDTQYF,TGTGCCATCAGTGTTGTCGACTCTCCAGATACGCAGTATTTT
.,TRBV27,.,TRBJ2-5,CASRGIFIGETQYF,TGTGCCAGCAGGGGCATTTTTATCGGAGAGACCCAGTACTTC
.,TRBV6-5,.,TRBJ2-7,CASSPRRTTDYEQYF,TGTGCCAGCAGTCCTAGACGGACAACGGACTACGAGCAGTACTTC
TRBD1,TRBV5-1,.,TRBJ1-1,CASRHYRGPNTEAFF,TGCGCCAGCAGACACTACAGGGGGCCGAACACTGAAGCTTTCTTT
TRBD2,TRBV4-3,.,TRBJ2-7,CASSQDTGLGVAYEQYF,TGCGCCAGCAGCCAAGATACGGGACTAGGTGTCGCCTACGAGCAGTACTTC
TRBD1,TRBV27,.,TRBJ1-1,CASRPRTGVNTEAFF,TGTGCCAGCAGACCCCGGACAGGGGTGAACACTGAAGCTTTCTTT
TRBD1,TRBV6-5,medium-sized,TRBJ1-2,CASSRPGQPNYGYTF,TGTGCCAGCAGTAGACCGGGACAGCCGAACTATGGCTACACCTTC
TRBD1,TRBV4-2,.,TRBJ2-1,CASSQAIQGARGEQFF,TGTGCCAGCAGCCAAGCGATACAGGGGGCGAGGGGTGAGCAGTTCTTC
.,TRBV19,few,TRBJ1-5,CASSIRLTGNNQPQHF,TGTGCCAGTAGTATCCGCCTCACAGGGAACAATCAGCCCCAGCATTTT
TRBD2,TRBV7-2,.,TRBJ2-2,CASSRYYSGRGTGELFF,TGTGCCAGCAGCCGGTACTATAGCGGGAGGGGAACCGGGGAGCTGTTTTTT
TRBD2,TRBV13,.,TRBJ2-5,CASSLSVSRLGLAVLGAKTQYF,TGTGCCAGCAGCTTAAGCGTTAGTAGGTTGGGACTAGCGGTCCTTGGGGCGAAGACCCAGTACTTC
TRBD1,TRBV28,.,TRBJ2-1,CASSSQPGQILVQFF,TGTGCCAGCAGTTCTCAACCGGGACAGATATTGGTGCAGTTCTTC
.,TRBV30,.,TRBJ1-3,CAWSKTATIAGNTIYF,TGTGCCTGGAGTAAAACAGCGACTATCGCTGGAAACACCATATATTTT
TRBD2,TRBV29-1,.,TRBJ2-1,CSQLVREGGEQFF,TGCAGCCAGCTGGTGAGGGAGGGCGGTGAGCAGTTCTTC
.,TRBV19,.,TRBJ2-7,CASSSPSSYEQYF,TGTGCCAGTAGTAGTCCCAGTTCCTACGAGCAGTACTTC
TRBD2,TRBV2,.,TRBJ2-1,CASVESLAVSFYNEQFF,TGTGCCAGCGTAGAAAGTCTAGCGGTCTCTTTCTACAATGAGCAGTTCTTC
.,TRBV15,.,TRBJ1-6,CATSRQGNSPLHF,TGTGCCACCAGCAGACAGGGGAATTCACCCCTCCACTTT
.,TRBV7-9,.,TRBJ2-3,CASRLTRTTDTQYF,TGTGCCAGCAGACTGACTAGGACCACAGATACGCAGTATTTT
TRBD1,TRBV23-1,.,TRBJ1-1,CASITTGALNTEAFF,TGCGCCAGCATTACAACAGGGGCTTTGAACACTGAAGCTTTCTTT
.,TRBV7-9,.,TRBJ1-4,CASSLTELNEKLFF,TGTGCCAGCAGCTTGACAGAGCTTAATGAAAAACTGTTTTTT
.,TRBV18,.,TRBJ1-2,CASSRGNRYGYTF,TGTGCCAGCTCACGAGGAAATCGCTATGGCTACACCTTC
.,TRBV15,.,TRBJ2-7,CATSPDRSSYEQYF,TGTGCCACCAGCCCAGACAGAAGCTCCTACGAGCAGTACTTC
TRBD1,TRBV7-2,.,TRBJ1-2,CASSARVSAGGVGYTF,TGTGCCAGCAGCGCTAGGGTGTCGGCAGGGGGAGTCGGCTACACCTTC
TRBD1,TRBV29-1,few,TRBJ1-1,CSVEPGGNTEAFF,TGCAGCGTTGAGCCAGGGGGGAACACTGAAGCTTTCTTT
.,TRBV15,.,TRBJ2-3,CATSRNPELDTQYF,TGTGCCACCAGCAGAAATCCCGAGTTAGATACGCAGTATTTT